This TCR beta chain comes out of a study of blood T cell repertoires in COVID-19. Study-level information: The United States, Italy and Spain were the sources of the acute and convalescent COVID-19 samples. T cells, B-cell-depleted T cells, or PBMCs provided the cDNA or gDNA that served as material.

TCRdb's copy holds only in-frame clones and misses some; the assay was immunoSEQ multiplex PCR. The sample holds 150,000 to 200,000 clones, 82% seen once. The CDR3 extends over 13 amino acids. V was pared by 6 bases and J by 6 bases, with 14 bases between. Germline CDR1 is LNHDA and CDR2 is SQIVND (reference sequence). Sequenced input: peripheral blood. The chain uses TRBV19 and TRBJ1-1; TRBD1 might be the D (6 bases). This sequence was found in a woman aged 80 or older with acute or convalescent COVID-19. The CDR3 region has the DNA TGTGCCAGTAGCATCGGGACATATCCTGAAGCTTTCTTT. Encoded protein: CASSIGTYPEAFF.